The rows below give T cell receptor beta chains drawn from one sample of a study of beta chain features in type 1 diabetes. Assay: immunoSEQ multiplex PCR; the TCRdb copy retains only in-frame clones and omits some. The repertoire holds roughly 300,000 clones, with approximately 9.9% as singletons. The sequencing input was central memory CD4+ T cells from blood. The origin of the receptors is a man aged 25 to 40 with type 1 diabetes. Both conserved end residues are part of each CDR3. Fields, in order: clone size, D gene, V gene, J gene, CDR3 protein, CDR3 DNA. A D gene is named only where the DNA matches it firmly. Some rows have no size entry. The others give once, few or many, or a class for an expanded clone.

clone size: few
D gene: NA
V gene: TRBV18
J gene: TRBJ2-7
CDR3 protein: CASSPMEGPLLEQYF
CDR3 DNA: TGTGCCAGCTCACCTATGGAGGGTCCCCTCCTCGAGCAGTACTTC

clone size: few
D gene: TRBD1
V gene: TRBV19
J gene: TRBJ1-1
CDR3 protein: CASSRTGNTEAFF
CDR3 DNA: TGTGCCAGTAGTCGGACAGGGAACACTGAAGCTTTCTTT

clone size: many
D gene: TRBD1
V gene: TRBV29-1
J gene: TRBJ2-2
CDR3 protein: CSVGDRDTGELFF
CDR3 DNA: TGCAGCGTTGGGGACAGGGACACCGGGGAGCTGTTTTTT

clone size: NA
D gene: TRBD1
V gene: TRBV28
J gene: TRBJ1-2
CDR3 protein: CASSQIGTGDRHGYTF
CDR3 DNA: TGTGCCAGCAGTCAGATCGGGACAGGGGATAGGCATGGCTACACCTTC

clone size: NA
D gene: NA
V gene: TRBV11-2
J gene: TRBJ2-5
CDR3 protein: CASSLWQNQETQYF
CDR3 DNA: TGTGCCAGCAGCTTATGGCAGAACCAAGAGACCCAGTACTTC

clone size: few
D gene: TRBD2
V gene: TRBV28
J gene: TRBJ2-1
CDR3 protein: CASRAGLAGGNEQFF
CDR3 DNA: TGTGCCAGCAGGGCAGGACTAGCGGGGGGAAATGAGCAGTTCTTC

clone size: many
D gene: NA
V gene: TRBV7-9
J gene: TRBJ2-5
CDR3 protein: CASSLVLLGETQYF
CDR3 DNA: TGTGCCAGCAGCTTAGTGCTACTAGGAGAGACCCAGTACTTC

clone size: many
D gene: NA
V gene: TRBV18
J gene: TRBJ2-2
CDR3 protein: CASSLTESGIFTGELFF
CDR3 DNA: TGTGCCAGCTCACTCACTGAAAGTGGTATCTTCACCGGGGAGCTGTTTTTT

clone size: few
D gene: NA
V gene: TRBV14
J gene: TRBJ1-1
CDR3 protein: CASTPTGLMNTEAFF
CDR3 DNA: TGTGCCAGCACTCCGACAGGCCTCATGAACACTGAAGCTTTCTTT

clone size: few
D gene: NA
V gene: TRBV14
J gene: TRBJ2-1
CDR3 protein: CASSVASSSYNEQFF
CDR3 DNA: TGTGCCAGCAGTGTGGCTTCCTCCTCCTACAATGAGCAGTTCTTC

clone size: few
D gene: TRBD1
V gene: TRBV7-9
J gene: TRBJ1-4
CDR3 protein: CASSFRGTEGEKLFF
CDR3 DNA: TGTGCCAGCAGCTTCCGCGGGACAGAGGGTGAAAAACTGTTTTTT

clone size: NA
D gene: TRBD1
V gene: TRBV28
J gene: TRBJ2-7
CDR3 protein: CASHTGASSYEQYF
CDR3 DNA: TGTGCCAGCCATACAGGGGCCAGCTCCTACGAGCAGTACTTC

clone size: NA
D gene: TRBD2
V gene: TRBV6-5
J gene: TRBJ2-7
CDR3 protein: CASSLPLGGDPYEQYF
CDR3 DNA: TGTGCCAGCAGTTTACCGTTGGGGGGGGACCCCTACGAGCAGTACTTC

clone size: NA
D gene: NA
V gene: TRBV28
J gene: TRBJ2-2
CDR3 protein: CASSLGTRRAGELFF
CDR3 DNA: TGTGCCAGCAGTTTAGGTACTAGACGGGCCGGGGAGCTGTTTTTT

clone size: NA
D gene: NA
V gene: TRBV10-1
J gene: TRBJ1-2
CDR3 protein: CASSESKTLGYTF
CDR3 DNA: TGCGCCAGCAGTGAGTCTAAGACGTTGGGCTACACCTTC

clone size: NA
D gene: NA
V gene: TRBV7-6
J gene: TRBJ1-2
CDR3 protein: CASSLAQGGGYTF
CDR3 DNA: TGTGCCAGCAGCTTAGCACAGGGTGGTGGCTACACCTTC

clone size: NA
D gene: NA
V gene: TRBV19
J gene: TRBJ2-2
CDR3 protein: CASSTAGVRAGELFF
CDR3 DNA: TGTGCCAGTAGTACGGCGGGTGTCCGGGCCGGGGAGCTGTTTTTT

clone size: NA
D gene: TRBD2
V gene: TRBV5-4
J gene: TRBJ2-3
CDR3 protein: CASSLAGGLDTQYF
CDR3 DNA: TGTGCCAGCAGCTTGGCGGGGGGGCTTGATACGCAGTATTTT

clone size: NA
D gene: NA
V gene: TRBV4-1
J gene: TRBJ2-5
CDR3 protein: CASSQDRGVARETQYF
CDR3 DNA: TGCGCCAGCAGCCAAGATAGGGGGGTGGCTAGAGAAACCCAGTACTTC

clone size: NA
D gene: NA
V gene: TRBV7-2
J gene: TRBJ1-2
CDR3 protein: CASSLAPRDYGYTF
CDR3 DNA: TGTGCCAGCAGCTTAGCCCCCCGGGACTATGGCTACACCTTC

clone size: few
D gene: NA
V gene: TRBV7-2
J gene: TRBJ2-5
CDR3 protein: CASSLSREETQYF
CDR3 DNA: TGTGCCAGCAGCTTAAGTCGGGAAGAGACCCAGTACTTC

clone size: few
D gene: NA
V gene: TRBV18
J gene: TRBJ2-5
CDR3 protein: CASSPAGQQETQYF
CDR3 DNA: TGTGCCAGCTCACCAGCAGGACAGCAAGAGACCCAGTACTTC

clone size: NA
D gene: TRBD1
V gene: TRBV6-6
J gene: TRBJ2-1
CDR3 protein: CASTRQGMNNEQFF
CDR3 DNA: TGTGCCAGCACCCGACAGGGGATGAACAATGAGCAGTTCTTC

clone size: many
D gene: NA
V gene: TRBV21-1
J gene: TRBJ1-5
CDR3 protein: CASSKGDRVDQPQHF
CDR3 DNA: TGTGCCAGCAGCAAAGGTGACAGGGTCGATCAGCCCCAGCATTTT

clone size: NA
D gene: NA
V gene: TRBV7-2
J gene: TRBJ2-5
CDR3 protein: CASSSDQETQYF
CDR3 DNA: TGTGCCAGCAGCTCGGATCAAGAGACCCAGTACTTC

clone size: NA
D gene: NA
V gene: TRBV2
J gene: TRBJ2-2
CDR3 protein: CASSARRGTGELFF
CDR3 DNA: TGTGCCAGCAGTGCCCGGCGGGGCACCGGGGAGCTGTTTTTT

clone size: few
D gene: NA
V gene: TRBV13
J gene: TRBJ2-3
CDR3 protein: CASGSVANREVGDTQYF
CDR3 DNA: TGTGCCAGCGGATCCGTTGCCAACAGGGAAGTAGGAGATACGCAGTATTTT

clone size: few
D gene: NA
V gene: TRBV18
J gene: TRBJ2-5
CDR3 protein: CASSPKPQETQYF
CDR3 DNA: TGTGCCAGCTCACCAAAACCGCAGGAGACCCAGTACTTC

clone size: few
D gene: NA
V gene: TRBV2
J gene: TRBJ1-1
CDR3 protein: CASSAGRDTEAFF
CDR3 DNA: TGTGCCAGCAGTGCGGGCAGGGACACTGAAGCTTTCTTT

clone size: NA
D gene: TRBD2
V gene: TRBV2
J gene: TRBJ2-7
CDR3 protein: CASTTGGYEQYF
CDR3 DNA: TGTGCCAGCACCACGGGGGGATACGAGCAGTACTTC

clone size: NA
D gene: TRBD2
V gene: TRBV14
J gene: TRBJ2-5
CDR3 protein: CASSPSGGPQETQYF
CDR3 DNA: TGTGCCAGCAGCCCCAGCGGGGGACCGCAAGAGACCCAGTACTTC

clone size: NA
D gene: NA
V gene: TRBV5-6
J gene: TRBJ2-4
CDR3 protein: CASSWAGTKNIQYF
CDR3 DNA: TGTGCCAGCAGCTGGGCGGGGACCAAAAACATTCAGTACTTC

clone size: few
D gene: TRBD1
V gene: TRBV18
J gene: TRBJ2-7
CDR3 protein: CASSPLGTGDREQYF
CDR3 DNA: TGTGCCAGCTCACCACTGGGGACAGGGGATCGAGAGCAGTACTTC

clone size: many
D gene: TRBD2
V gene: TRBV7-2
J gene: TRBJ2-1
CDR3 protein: CASSFKTSGGGEQFF
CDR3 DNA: TGTGCCAGCAGCTTTAAGACTAGCGGGGGAGGCGAGCAGTTCTTC

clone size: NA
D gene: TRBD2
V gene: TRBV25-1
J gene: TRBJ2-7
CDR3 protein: CASSETSGGYYEQYF
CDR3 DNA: TGTGCCAGCAGTGAAACTAGCGGGGGGTACTACGAGCAGTACTTC